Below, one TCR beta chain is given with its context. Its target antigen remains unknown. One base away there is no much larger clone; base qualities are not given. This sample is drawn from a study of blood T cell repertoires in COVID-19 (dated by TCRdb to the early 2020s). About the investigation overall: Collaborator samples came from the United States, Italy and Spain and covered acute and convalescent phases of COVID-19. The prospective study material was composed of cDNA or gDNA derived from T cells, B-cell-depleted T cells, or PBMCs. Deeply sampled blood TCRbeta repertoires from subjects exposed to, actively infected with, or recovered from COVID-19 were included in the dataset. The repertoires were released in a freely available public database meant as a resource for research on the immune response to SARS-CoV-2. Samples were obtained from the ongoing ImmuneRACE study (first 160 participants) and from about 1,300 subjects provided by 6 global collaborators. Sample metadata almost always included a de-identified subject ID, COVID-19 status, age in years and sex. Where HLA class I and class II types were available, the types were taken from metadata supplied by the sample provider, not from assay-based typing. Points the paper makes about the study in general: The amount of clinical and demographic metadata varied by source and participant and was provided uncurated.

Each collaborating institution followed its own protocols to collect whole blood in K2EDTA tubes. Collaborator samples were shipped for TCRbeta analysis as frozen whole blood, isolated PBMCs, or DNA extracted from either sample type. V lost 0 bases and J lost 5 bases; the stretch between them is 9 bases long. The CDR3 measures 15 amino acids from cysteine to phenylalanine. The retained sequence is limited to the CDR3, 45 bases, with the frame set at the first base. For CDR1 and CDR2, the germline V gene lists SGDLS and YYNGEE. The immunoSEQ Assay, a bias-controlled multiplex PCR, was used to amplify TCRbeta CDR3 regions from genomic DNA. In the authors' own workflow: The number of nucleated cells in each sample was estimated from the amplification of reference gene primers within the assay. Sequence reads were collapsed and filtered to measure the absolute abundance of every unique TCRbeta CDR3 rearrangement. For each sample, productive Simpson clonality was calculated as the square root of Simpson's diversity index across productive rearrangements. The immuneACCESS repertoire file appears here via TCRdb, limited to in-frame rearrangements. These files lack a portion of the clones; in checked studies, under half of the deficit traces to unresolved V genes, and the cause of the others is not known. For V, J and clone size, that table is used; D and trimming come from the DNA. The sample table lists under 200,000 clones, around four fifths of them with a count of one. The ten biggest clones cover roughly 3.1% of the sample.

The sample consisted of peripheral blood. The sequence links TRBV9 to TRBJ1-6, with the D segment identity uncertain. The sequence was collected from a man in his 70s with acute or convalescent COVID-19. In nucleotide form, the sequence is TGTGCCAGCAGCGTAGGTGTCGGAGATAATTCACCCCTCCACTTT. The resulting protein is CASSVGVGDNSPLHF.